This is a list of T cell receptor beta chains from one sample in a study of blood T cell repertoires in COVID-19. Using immunoSEQ multiplex PCR, the repertoire was profiled, and TCRdb retains in-frame clones only, with some absent. The table includes about 200,000 clones, roughly 89% detected once. Sequenced input: peripheral blood. These receptors were taken from a man aged 45 to 65 with acute or convalescent COVID-19. CDR3s include the opening cysteine and the closing phenylalanine or tryptophan. The order of the fields is D gene, clone size, J gene, V gene, CDR3 protein, CDR3 DNA. A D gene is named only where the DNA matches it firmly. Rows may omit the clone size; those that give it use once, few, many or a size class.

D: NA; size: NA; J: TRBJ2-6; V: TRBV6-5; CDR3: CASSYSSSGANVLTF; DNA: TGTGCCAGCAGTTACTCGAGTTCGGGGGCCAACGTCCTGACTTTC
D: NA; size: NA; J: TRBJ1-4; V: TRBV30; CDR3: CAWKGGGEKLFF; DNA: TGTGCCTGGAAGGGAGGAGGGGAAAAACTGTTTTTT
D: TRBD1; size: NA; J: TRBJ2-7; V: TRBV7-9; CDR3: CASSSSLPDRAGYEQYF; DNA: TGTGCCAGCAGCTCGTCCCTGCCCGACAGGGCGGGCTACGAGCAGTACTTC
D: TRBD1; size: NA; J: TRBJ2-5; V: TRBV4-1; CDR3: CASSQTRDSKETQYF; DNA: TGCGCCAGCAGCCAAACCCGGGACAGTAAAGAGACCCAGTACTTC
D: NA; size: few; J: TRBJ1-1; V: TRBV5-4; CDR3: CASSLGLQGFNTEAFF; DNA: TGTGCCAGCAGCTTGGGTTTGCAGGGGTTTAACACTGAAGCTTTCTTT
D: TRBD1; size: NA; J: TRBJ2-3; V: TRBV24-1; CDR3: CATSDLYGTGKTDTQYF; DNA: TGTGCCACCAGTGATTTATACGGGACAGGGAAAACAGATACGCAGTATTTT
D: NA; size: NA; J: TRBJ1-2; V: TRBV12-5; CDR3: CASGRGQNLYGYTF; DNA: TGTGCTAGTGGCAGAGGACAGAACCTCTATGGCTACACCTTC
D: NA; size: NA; J: TRBJ2-7; V: TRBV5-1; CDR3: CASSPPTSSYEQYF; DNA: TGCGCCAGCAGCCCTCCGACTAGCTCCTACGAGCAGTACTTC
D: NA; size: NA; J: TRBJ2-5; V: TRBV3-1/TRBV3-2; CDR3: CASSPQGRGETQYF; DNA: TGTGCCAGCAGCCCACAGGGACGCGGTGAGACCCAGTACTTC
D: TRBD1; size: NA; J: TRBJ1-5; V: TRBV7-9; CDR3: CASSGGRGNQPQHF; DNA: TGTGCCAGCTCAGGGGGCCGCGGCAATCAGCCCCAGCATTTT
D: NA; size: NA; J: TRBJ1-3; V: TRBV6-1; CDR3: CASSEQPSRVTGNTIYF; DNA: TGTGCCAGCAGTGAACAACCCTCCAGGGTCACTGGAAACACCATATATTTT
D: TRBD2; size: NA; J: TRBJ2-1; V: TRBV15; CDR3: CATSRGGLAGAEQFF; DNA: TGTGCCACCAGCAGAGGGGGACTAGCGGGAGCTGAGCAGTTCTTC
D: NA; size: NA; J: TRBJ1-2; V: TRBV9; CDR3: CASTRQGNYGYTF; DNA: TGTGCCAGCACTCGTCAGGGGAACTATGGCTACACCTTC
D: NA; size: NA; J: TRBJ1-5; V: TRBV28; CDR3: CASIRAGYTSNQPQHF; DNA: TGTGCCAGCATACGGGCAGGGTACACTAGCAATCAGCCCCAGCATTTT
D: NA; size: NA; J: TRBJ2-5; V: TRBV27; CDR3: CASRNAGEETQYF; DNA: TGTGCCAGCAGAAATGCAGGGGAAGAGACCCAGTACTTC
D: NA; size: NA; J: TRBJ1-2; V: TRBV19; CDR3: CASSSQGMGVIGYTF; DNA: TGTGCCAGTAGCTCGCAGGGGATGGGAGTGATTGGCTACACCTTC
D: NA; size: NA; J: TRBJ2-1; V: TRBV2; CDR3: CASSVGFSLGYNEQFF; DNA: TGTGCCAGCAGTGTCGGCTTTAGCCTAGGTTACAATGAGCAGTTCTTC
D: NA; size: NA; J: TRBJ1-3; V: TRBV4-1; CDR3: CASSLRPGFSGNTIYF; DNA: TGCGCCAGCAGCCTCAGACCAGGATTCTCTGGAAACACCATATATTTT
D: TRBD1; size: NA; J: TRBJ1-4; V: TRBV7-9; CDR3: CASSSDRAYSTNEKLFF; DNA: TGTGCCAGCAGCTCCGACAGGGCCTATTCAACTAATGAAAAACTGTTTTTT
D: NA; size: NA; J: TRBJ2-5; V: TRBV6-5; CDR3: CASRNDNQETQYF; DNA: TGTGCCAGCAGAAACGACAACCAAGAGACCCAGTACTTC
D: NA; size: NA; J: TRBJ1-6; V: TRBV7-3; CDR3: CASRRSTGNSPLHF; DNA: TGTGCCAGCAGGCGGTCGACGGGGAATTCACCCCTCCACTTT
D: NA; size: NA; J: TRBJ1-1; V: TRBV28; CDR3: CASSWGRGASEAFF; DNA: TGTGCCAGCAGCTGGGGGCGGGGGGCATCTGAAGCTTTCTTT
D: TRBD2; size: NA; J: TRBJ2-1; V: TRBV2; CDR3: CASSVFSGGAGNEQFF; DNA: TGTGCCAGCAGTGTGTTCAGCGGGGGGGCCGGTAATGAGCAGTTCTTC
D: TRBD1; size: once; J: TRBJ2-6; V: TRBV18; CDR3: CASSPRTGEAGANVLTF; DNA: TGTGCCAGCTCACCAAGGACAGGGGAGGCCGGGGCCAACGTCCTGACTTTC
D: TRBD1; size: NA; J: TRBJ1-3; V: TRBV18; CDR3: CASSPRTGASGYGNTIYF; DNA: TGTGCCAGCTCACCTCGGACAGGGGCTTCGGGATACGGAAACACCATATATTTT
D: TRBD1; size: NA; J: TRBJ1-3; V: TRBV4-3; CDR3: CASSQDGGTGVNTIYF; DNA: TGCGCCAGCAGCCAAGATGGGGGGACAGGGGTAAACACCATATATTTT
D: NA; size: NA; J: TRBJ1-3; V: TRBV7-8; CDR3: CASSLVGGELNTIYF; DNA: TGTGCCAGCAGCTTAGTTGGAGGGGAGCTAAACACCATATATTTT
D: NA; size: NA; J: TRBJ1-4; V: TRBV28; CDR3: CASSPQGRGNEKLFF; DNA: TGTGCCAGCAGTCCCCAGGGGCGAGGGAATGAAAAACTGTTTTTT